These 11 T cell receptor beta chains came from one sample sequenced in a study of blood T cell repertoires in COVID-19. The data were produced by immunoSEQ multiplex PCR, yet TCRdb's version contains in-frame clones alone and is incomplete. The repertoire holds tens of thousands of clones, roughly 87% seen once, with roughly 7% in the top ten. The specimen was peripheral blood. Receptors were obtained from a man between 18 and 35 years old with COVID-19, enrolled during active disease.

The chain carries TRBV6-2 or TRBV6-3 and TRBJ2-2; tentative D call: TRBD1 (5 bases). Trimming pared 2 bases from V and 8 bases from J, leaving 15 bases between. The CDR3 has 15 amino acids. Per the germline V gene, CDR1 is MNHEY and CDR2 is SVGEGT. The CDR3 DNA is TGTGCCAGCAGTTACCTTTCTCAGGGAAGGGGGGAGCTGTTTTTT. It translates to CASSYLSQGRGELFF.

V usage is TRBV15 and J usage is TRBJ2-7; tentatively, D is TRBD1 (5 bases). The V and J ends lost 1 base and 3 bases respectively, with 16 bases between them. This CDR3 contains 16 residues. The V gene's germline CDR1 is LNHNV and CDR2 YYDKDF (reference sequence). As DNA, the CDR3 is TGTGCCACCAGCAGAGCAGGAGACAGTGAATACTACGAGCAGTACTTC. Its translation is CATSRAGDSEYYEQYF.

The CDR3 region has the DNA TGTGCCAGCAGTCGGACAGGGTACACCGGGGAGCTGTTTTTT. Translated, it gives CASSRTGYTGELFF. The rearrangement uses TRBV27 and TRBJ2-2; TRBD1 agrees at 8 bases. The ends lost 5 bases at V and 3 bases at J; junction bases unmatched: 2. The CDR3 is made up of 14 amino acids. Germline lookup yields CDR1 MNHEY and CDR2 SMNVEV (reference sequence).

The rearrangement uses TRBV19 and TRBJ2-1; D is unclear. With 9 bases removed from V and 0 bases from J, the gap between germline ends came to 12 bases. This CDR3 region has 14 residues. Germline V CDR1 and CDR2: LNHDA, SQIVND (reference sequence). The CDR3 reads CASTASSSYNEQFF. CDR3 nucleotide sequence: TGTGCCAGCACTGCGTCTAGCTCCTACAATGAGCAGTTCTTC.

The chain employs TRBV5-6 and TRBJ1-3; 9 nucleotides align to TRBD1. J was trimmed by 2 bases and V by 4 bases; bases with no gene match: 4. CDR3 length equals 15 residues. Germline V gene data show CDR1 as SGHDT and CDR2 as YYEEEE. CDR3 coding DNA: TGTGCCAGCAGCGCCCGGACAGGGGCTGGAAACACCATATATTTT. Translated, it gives CASSARTGAGNTIYF.

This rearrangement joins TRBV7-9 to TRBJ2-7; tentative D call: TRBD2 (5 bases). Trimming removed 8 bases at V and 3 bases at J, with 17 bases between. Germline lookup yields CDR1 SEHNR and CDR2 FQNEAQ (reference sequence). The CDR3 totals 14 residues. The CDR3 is CASPLRASIYEQYF. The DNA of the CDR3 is TGTGCCAGCCCCCTGCGGGCGTCTATCTACGAGCAGTACTTC.

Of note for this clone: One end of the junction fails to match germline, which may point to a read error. The CDR3 DNA follows: TGTGCCACCAGCAGGTACGGGACAGGGGTTGAAAAACTGCTTTTT. Translating gives CATSRYGTGVEKLLF. This chain uses TRBV15 with TRBJ1-4; 10 bases align to TRBD1. CDR1 is LNHNV and CDR2 is YYDKDF in the germline V gene (reference sequence). CDR3 length: 15 amino acids. Variable domain in full (rest from reference TRBV15 and TRBJ1-4): DAMVIQNPRYQVTQFGKPVTLSCSQTLNHNVMYWYQQKSSQAPKLLFHYYDKDFNNEADTPDNFQSRRPNTSFCFLDIRSPGLGDTAMYLCATSRYGTGVEKLLFGSGTQLSVL.

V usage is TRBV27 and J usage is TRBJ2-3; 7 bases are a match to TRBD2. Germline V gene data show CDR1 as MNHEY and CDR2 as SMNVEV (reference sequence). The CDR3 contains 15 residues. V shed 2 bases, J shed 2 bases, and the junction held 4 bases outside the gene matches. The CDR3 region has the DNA TGTGCCAGCAGTTTAGGTGGGAGGGTCACAGATACGCAGTATTTT. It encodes CASSLGGRVTDTQYF.

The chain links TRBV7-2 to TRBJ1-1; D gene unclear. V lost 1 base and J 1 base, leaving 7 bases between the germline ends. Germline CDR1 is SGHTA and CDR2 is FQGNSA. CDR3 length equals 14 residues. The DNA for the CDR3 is TGTGCCAGCAGCTTAGGAATAGCGAACACTGAAGCTTTCTTT. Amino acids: CASSLGIANTEAFF.

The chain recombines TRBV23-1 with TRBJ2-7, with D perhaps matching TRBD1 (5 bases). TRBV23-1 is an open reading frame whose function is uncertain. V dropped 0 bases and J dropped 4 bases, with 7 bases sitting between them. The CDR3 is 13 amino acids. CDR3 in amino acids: CASSQSHRYEQYF. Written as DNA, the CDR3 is TGCGCCAGCAGTCAATCGCACAGGTACGAGCAGTACTTC.

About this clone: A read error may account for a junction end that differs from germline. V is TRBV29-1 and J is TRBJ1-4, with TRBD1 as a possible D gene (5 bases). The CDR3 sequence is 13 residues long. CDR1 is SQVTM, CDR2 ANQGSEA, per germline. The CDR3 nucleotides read TGCAGCGTTGGTGGCAGGGCTAATGAAAAACTGCTTTTT. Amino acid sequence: CSVGGRANEKLLF.